The rows below give T cell receptor beta chains drawn from one sample of a study of glioma-infiltrating T cells after dendritic cell vaccination. Only in-frame clones appear in the TCRdb table, and some are missing; sequencing was by immunoSEQ multiplex PCR. The table lists around 32,000 clones, roughly 90% of them singletons. Sample: blood, taken before dendritic cell vaccination. Receptor source: a human donor with glioblastoma. Each CDR3 is given with its conserved first and last residue. The D gene is left open where the match is weak. Size is omitted from some rows. Given values are once, few, many or a class for expanded clones.

>TRBV7-2|-|TRBD2|TRBJ2-5
CASSLTSGEYQETQYF
>TRBV5-1|-|-|TRBJ2-1
CASSSLQEQFF
>TRBV7-9|-|-|TRBJ1-1
CASSLSTGNTEAFF
>TRBV6-1|-|-|TRBJ2-7
CASQVTGGYEQYF
>TRBV5-1|-|-|TRBJ2-7
CASSLGAGINYEQYF
>TRBV19|-|TRBD1|TRBJ1-1
CASSFQQGLRNTEAFF
>TRBV7-9|-|-|TRBJ1-2
CASSFRGGVGYTF
>TRBV7-9|-|-|TRBJ1-4
CASSLWGGGEKLFF
>TRBV5-1|-|TRBD2|TRBJ2-1
CASGTYRLAGGLRRFF
>TRBV6-1|-|TRBD1|TRBJ1-6
CASQQGAYSPLHF
>TRBV19|once|TRBD1|TRBJ2-7
CASSTTGGIHEQYF
>TRBV5-1|-|TRBD2|TRBJ2-5
CASSRPGTSGEETQYF
>TRBV5-4|-|-|TRBJ1-1
CASSLGQGVQGPEAFF
>TRBV15|-|TRBD1|TRBJ1-5
CATSRDQFDRARFGDSNQPQHF
>TRBV5-6|-|-|TRBJ1-6
CASSLDGGLWNSPLHF
>TRBV18|-|TRBD1|TRBJ1-2
CASSRDSTRQNYGYTF
>TRBV5-1|-|TRBD1|TRBJ2-1
CASTSTGGSYNEQFF
>TRBV15|-|-|TRBJ2-6
CATSERGSGANVLTF
>TRBV6-1|once|-|TRBJ1-4
CASRGGSLNEKLFF
>TRBV27|-|TRBD2|-
CASSLSAPGLAGEQYF
>TRBV19|-|-|TRBJ1-2
CASTFGYGYTF
>TRBV4-1|-|-|TRBJ1-3
CASSQEFGENTIYF
>TRBV5-1|-|TRBD2|TRBJ2-1
CASSGTSGGRYNEQFF
>TRBV6-1|once|TRBD1|TRBJ1-6
CASSRSQGSNSPLHF
>TRBV2|-|-|TRBJ1-1
CASREAGAAYTEAFF
>TRBV2|-|-|TRBJ1-5
CASSRDNQPQHF
>TRBV2|-|-|TRBJ2-1
CASSPLGGGNEQFF
>TRBV29-1|-|-|TRBJ1-2
CSVRPGGGYTF
>TRBV7-9|-|TRBD2|-
CASSLPRLGAGGAEQYF
>TRBV13|-|TRBD2|TRBJ2-3
CAIRALGLAGGPPTDTQYF
>TRBV6-5|-|TRBD1|TRBJ1-1
CASSYGGQGNTEAFF
>TRBV6-4|-|TRBD1|TRBJ2-2
CASSPTGGPGELFF
>TRBV6-1|-|-|TRBJ1-3
CASSDRGRENTIYF
>TRBV6-5|-|-|TRBJ2-5
CASSYSYRWEETQYF
>TRBV7-8|-|-|TRBJ1-6
CASSLAQYIPLHF
>TRBV21-1|-|-|TRBJ2-2
CARGQGFKSGLTGELFF
>TRBV6-5|-|TRBD1|TRBJ1-6
CASRQGWDNSPLHF
>TRBV7-9|-|-|TRBJ2-7
CASSLELQGTYEQYF
>TRBV19|once|-|TRBJ2-3
CASSPIGGGTDTQYF
>TRBV5-1|-|-|TRBJ2-3
CASSLAGGPRSGDTQYF
>TRBV27|-|-|TRBJ1-6
CASRRAGARSPLHF
>TRBV4-1|-|TRBD1|TRBJ1-6
CASSQGFGTGGSPLHF
>TRBV6-4|-|-|TRBJ1-2
CASSDTVGYTF
>TRBV27|-|TRBD2|TRBJ2-1
CASSAPGRGGNNEQFF
>TRBV2|-|TRBD2|TRBJ2-5
CASRAGLAGAETQYF